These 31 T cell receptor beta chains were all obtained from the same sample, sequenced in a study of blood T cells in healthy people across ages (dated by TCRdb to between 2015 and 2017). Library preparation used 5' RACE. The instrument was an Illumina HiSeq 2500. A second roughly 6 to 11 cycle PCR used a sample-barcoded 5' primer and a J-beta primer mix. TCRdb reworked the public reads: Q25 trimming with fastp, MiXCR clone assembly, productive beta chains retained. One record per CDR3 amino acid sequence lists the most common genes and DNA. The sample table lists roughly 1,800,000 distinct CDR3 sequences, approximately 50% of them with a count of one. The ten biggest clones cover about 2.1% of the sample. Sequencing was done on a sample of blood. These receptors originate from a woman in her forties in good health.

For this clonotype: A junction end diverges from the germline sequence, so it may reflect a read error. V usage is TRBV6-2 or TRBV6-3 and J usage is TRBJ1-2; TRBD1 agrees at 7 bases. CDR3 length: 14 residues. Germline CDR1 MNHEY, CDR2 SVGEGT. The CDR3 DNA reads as TGTGCCAGCAGTTACGGGGGACAGACCTATAGCTACACCTTC. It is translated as CASSYGGQTYSYTF.

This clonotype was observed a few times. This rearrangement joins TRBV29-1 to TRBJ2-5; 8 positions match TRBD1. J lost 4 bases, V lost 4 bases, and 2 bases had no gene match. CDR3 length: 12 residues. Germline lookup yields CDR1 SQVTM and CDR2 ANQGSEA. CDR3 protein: CSVGGQGETQYF. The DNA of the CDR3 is TGCAGCGTTGGTGGACAGGGAGAGACCCAGTACTTC.

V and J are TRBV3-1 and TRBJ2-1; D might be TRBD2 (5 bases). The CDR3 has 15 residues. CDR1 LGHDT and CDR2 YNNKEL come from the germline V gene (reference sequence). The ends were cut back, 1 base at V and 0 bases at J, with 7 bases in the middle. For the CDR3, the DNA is TGTGCCAGCAGCCAAGGGGAGATCTCCTACAATGAGCAGTTCTTC. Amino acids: CASSQGEISYNEQFF.

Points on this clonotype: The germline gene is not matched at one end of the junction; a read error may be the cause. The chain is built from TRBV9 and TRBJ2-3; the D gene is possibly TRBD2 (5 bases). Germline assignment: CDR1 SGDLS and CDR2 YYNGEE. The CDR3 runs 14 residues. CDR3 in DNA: TGTGCCTGCAGCGTAGCTGTTCGGGGAGATACGCAGTATTTT. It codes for CACSVAVRGDTQYF.

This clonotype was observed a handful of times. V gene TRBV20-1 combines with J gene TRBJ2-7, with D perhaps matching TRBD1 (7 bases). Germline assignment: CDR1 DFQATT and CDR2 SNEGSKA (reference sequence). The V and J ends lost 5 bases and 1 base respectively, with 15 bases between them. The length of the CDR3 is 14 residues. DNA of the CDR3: TGCAGTGCTCAGGACAGGAGGGGGTCCTACGAGCAGTACTTC. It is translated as CSAQDRRGSYEQYF.

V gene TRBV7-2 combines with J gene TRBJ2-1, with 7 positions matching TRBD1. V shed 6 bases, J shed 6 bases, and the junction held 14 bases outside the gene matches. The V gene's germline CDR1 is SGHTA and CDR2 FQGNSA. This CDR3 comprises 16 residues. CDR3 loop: CASSSMRQGLGNEQFF. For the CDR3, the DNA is TGTGCCAGCAGTAGTATGAGACAGGGATTAGGCAATGAGCAGTTCTTC. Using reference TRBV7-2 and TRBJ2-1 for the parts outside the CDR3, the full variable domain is GAGVSQSPSNKVTEKGKDVELRCDPISGHTALYWYRQSLGQGLEFLIYFQGNSAPDKSGLPSDRFSAERTGGSVSTLTIQRTQQEDSAVYLCASSSMRQGLGNEQFFGPGTRLTVL.

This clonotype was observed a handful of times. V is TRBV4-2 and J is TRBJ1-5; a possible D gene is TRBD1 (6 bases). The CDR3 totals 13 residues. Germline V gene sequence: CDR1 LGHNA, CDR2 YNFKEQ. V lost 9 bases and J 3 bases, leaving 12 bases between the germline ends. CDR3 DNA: TGTGCCAGTGTCGACAGGATCAATCAGCCCCAGCATTTT. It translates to CASVDRINQPQHF.

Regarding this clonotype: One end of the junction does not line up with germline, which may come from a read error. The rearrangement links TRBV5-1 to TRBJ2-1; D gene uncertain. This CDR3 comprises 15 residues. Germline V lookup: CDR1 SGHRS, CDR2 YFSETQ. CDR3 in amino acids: CASSLTASSYNKQFF. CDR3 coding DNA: TGCGCCAGCAGCTTGACAGCGAGCTCCTACAATAAGCAGTTCTTC.

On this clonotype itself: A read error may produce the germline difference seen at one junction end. The CDR3 DNA reads TGTGCCATCCGAGGGGGGGCGCACGGCACAGATATGCAGTATTTT. Protein sequence: CAIRGGAHGTDMQYF. The chain recombines TRBV28 with TRBJ2-3; a weak D match, TRBD2 (7 bases). This CDR3 spans 15 amino acids. Per the germline V gene, CDR1 is MDHEN and CDR2 is SYDVKM.

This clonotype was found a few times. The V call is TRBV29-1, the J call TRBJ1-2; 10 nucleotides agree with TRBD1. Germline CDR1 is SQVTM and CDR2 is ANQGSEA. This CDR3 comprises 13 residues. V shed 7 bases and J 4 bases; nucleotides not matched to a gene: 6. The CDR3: CSDRDRGSYGYTF. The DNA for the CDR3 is TGCAGCGACCGGGACAGGGGAAGCTATGGCTACACCTTC.

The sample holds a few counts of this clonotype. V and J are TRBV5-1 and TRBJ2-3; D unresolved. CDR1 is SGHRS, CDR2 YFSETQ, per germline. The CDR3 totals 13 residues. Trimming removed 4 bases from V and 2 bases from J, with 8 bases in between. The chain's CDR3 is CASSPISTDTQYF. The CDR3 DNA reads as TGCGCCAGCAGCCCTATCTCCACAGATACGCAGTATTTT.

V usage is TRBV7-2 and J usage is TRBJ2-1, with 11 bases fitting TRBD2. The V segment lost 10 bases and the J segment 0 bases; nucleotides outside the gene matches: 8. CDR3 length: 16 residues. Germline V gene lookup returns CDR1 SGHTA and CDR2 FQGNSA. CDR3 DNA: TGTGCCAACAGTCGACTAGCGGGGAGCTCCTACAATGAGCAGTTCTTC. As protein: CANSRLAGSSYNEQFF.

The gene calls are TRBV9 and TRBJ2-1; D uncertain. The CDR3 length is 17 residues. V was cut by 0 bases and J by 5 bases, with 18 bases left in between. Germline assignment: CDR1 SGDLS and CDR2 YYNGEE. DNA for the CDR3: TGTGCCAGCAGCGTAGCTCTCGCGGCAGTCTCGGACAATGAGCAGTTCTTC. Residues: CASSVALAAVSDNEQFF.

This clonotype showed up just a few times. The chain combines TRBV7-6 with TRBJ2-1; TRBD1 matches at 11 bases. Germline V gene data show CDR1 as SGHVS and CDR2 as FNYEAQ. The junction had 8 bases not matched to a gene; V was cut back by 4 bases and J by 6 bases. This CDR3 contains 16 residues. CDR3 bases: TGTGCCAGCAGCTGGAACCGGGACAGGGGGGGCAATGAGCAGTTCTTC. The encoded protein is CASSWNRDRGGNEQFF.

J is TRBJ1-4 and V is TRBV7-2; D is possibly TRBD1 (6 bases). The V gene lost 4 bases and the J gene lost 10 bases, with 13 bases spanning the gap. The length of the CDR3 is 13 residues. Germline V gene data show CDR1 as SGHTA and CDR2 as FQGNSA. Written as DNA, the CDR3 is TGTGCCAGCAGCTCCCTACAGGGCGGAAAACTGTTTTTT. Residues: CASSSLQGGKLFF.

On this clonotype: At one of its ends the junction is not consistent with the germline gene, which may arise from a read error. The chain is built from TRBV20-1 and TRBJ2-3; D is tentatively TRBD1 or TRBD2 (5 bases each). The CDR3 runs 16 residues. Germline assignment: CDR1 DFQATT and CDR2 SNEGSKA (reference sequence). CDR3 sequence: CSAGDSGRGPTDTQYF. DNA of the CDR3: TGCAGTGCTGGAGATTCGGGACGGGGTCCCACAGATACGCAGTATTTT.

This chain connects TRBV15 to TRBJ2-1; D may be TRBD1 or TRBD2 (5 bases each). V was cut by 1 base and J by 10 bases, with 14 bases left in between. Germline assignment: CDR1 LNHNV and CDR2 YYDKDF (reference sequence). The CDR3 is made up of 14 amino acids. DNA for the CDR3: TGTGCCACCAGCAGAGGAGGGGATGTAGGGGAGCAGTTCTTC. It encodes CATSRGGDVGEQFF.

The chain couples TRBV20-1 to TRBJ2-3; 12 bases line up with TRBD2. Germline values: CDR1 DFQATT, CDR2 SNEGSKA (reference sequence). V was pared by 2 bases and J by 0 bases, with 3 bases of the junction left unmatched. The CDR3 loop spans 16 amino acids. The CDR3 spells CSARLAGGYSTDTQYF. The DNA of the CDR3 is TGCAGTGCTAGACTAGCGGGGGGGTATAGCACAGATACGCAGTATTTT.

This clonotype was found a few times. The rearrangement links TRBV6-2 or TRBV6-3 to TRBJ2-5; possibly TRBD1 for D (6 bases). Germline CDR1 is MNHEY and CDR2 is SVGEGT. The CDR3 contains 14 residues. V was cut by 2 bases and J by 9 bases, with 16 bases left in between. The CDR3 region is CASSYGRPSGAQYF. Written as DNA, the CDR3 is TGTGCCAGCAGTTACGGACGGCCGTCAGGGGCCCAGTACTTC.

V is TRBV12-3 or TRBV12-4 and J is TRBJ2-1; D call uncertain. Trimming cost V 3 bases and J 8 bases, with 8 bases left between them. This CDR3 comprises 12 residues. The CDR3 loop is CASSFSVDEQFF. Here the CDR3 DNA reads TGTGCCAGCAGTTTTTCAGTGGATGAGCAGTTCTTC.

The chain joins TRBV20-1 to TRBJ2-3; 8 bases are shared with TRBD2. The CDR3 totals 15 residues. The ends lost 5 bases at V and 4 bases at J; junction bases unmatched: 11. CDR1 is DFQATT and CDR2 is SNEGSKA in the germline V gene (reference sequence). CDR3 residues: CSALGPAGDPDTQYF. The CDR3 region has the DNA TGCAGTGCTTTAGGTCCAGCGGGAGACCCAGATACGCAGTATTTT.

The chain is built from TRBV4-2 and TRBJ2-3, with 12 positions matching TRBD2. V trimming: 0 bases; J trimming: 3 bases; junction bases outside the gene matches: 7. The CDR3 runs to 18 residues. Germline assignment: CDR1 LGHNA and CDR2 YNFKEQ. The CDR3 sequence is CASSQERGLAGLTDTQYF. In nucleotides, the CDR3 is TGTGCCAGCAGCCAAGAAAGGGGACTAGCGGGTCTGACAGATACGCAGTATTTT.

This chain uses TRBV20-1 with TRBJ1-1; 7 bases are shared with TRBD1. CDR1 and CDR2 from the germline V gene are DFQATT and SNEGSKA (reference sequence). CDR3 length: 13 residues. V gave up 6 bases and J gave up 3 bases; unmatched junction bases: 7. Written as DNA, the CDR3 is TGCAGTGCAAACATTGACAGGGACACTGAAGCTTTCTTT. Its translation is CSANIDRDTEAFF.

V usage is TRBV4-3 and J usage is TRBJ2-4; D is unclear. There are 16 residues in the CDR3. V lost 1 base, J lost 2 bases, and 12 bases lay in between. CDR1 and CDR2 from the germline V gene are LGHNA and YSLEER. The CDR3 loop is CASSQGGEGTKNIQYF. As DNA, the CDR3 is TGCGCCAGCAGCCAAGGGGGTGAAGGTACCAAAAACATTCAGTACTTC.

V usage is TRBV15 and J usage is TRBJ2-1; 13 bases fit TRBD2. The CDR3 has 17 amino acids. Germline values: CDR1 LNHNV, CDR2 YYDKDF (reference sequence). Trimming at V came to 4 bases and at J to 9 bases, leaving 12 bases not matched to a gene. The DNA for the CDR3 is TGTGCCACCAGCAAACCTTTCAGGGGACTAGCGGGGTTTGAGCAGTTCTTC. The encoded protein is CATSKPFRGLAGFEQFF.

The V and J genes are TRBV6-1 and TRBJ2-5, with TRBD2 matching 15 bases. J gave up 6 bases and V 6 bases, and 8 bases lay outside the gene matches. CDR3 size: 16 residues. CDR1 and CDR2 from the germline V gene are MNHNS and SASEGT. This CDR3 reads CASSWTSGGVGKTQYF. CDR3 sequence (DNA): TGTGCCAGCAGCTGGACTAGCGGGGGGGTTGGAAAGACCCAGTACTTC.

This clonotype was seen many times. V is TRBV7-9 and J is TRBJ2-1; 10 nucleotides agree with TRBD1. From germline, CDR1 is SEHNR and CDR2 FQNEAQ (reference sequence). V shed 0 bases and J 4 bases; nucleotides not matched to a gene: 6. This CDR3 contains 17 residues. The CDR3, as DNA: TGTGCCAGCAGCTTAGCGCCGACAGGGGGCATATACAATGAGCAGTTCTTC. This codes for CASSLAPTGGIYNEQFF.

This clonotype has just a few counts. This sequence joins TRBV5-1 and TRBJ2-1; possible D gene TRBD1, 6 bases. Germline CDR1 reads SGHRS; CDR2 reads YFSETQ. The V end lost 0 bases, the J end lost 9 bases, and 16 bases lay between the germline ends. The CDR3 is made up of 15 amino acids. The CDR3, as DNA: TGCGCCAGCAGCTTGGTTCGGACAGTTATCGGTGAGCAGTTCTTC. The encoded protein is CASSLVRTVIGEQFF.

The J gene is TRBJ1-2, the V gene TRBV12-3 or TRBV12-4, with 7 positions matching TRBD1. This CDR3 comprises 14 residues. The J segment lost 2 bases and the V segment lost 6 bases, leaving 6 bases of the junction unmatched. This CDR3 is CASRQTGENYGYTF. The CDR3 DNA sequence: TGTGCCAGCAGGCAAACAGGGGAAAACTATGGCTACACCTTC.

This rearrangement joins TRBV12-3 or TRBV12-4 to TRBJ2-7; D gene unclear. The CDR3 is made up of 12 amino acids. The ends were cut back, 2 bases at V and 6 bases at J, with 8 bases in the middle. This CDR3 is CASSLRQSEQYF. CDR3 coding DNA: TGTGCCAGCAGTTTACGTCAGTCCGAGCAGTACTTC.

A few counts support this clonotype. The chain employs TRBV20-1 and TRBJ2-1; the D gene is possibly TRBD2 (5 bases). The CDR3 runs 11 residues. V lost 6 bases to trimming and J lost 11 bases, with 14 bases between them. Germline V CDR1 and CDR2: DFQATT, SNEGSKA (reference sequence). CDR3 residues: CSAYLRLKQFF. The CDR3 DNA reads TGCAGTGCCTATCTCAGACTAAAGCAGTTCTTC.